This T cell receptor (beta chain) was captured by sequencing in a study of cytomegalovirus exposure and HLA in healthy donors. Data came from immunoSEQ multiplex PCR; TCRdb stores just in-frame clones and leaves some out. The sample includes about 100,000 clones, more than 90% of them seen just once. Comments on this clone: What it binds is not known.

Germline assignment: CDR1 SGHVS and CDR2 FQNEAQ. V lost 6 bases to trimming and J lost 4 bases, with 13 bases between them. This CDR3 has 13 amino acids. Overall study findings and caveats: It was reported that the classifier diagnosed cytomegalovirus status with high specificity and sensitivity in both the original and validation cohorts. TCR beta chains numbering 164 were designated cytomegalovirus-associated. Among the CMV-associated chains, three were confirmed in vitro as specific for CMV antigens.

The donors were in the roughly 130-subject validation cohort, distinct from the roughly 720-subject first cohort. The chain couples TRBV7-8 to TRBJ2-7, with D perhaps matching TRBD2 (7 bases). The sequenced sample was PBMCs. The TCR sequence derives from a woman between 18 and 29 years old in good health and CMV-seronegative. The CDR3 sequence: CASRIRGAYEQYF. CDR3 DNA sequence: TGTGCCAGCAGAATACGGGGGGCTTACGAGCAGTACTTC.